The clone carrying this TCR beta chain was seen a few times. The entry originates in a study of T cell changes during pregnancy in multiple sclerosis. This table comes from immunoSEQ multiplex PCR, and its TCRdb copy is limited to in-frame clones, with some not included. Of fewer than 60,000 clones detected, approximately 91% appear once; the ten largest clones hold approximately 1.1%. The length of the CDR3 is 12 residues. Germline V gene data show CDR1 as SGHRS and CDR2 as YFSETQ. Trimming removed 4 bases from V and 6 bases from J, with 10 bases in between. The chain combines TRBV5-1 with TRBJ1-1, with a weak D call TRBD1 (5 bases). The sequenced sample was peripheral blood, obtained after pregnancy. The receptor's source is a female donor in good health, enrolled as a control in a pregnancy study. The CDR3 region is CASSPGLPEAFF. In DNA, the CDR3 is TGCGCCAGCAGCCCGGGACTTCCTGAAGCTTTCTTT.